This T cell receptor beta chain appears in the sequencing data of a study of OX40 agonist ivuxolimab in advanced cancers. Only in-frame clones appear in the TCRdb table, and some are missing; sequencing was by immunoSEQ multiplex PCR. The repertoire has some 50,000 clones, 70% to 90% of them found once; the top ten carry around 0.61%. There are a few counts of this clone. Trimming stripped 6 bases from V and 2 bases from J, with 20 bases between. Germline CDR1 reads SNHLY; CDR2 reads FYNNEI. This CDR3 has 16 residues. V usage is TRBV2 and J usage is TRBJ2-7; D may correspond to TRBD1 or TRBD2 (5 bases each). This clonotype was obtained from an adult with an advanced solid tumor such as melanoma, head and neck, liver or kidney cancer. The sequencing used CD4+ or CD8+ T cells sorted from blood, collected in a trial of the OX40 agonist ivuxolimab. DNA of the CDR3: TGTGCCAGCAGAGGGGCGGTTGGGGGTGTTACCTACGAGCAGTACTTC. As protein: CASRGAVGGVTYEQYF. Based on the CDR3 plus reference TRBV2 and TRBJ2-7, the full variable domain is EPEVTQTPSHQVTQMGQEVILRCVPISNHLYFYWYRQILGQKVEFLVSFYNNEISEKSEIFDDQFSVERPDGSNFTLKIRSTKLEDSAMYFCASRGAVGGVTYEQYFGPGTRLTVT.